This paragraph reports one T cell receptor beta chain. Its antigen remains unknown. This sample is part of a study of identical twins. Notes on the study in general: The study reached conclusions through statistical analysis that was cross-sectional, not following the same donors.

Germline lookup yields CDR1 DFQATT and CDR2 SNEGSKA (reference sequence). This CDR3 contains 14 residues. V was pared by 0 bases and J by 2 bases, with 10 bases between. A single record per CDR3 protein comes from TCRdb applying MiXCR to the 5' RACE reads. The data contain fewer than 900,000 distinct CDR3 sequences, roughly 20% of them singletons. These data were also reused for a study on T cells expressing NK-cell markers. This second study notes: Sorted CD3+CD56+NKG2C+, CD3+CD56+NKG2C- and CD3+CD56-NKG2C+ T cells supplied TCR beta repertoires.

The rearrangement links TRBV20-1 to TRBJ1-1; D is ambiguous. This clonotype originated in a young woman in good health. The source material was PBMCs. CDR3 sequence: CSAREEQTNTEAFF. Here the CDR3 DNA reads TGCAGTGCTAGAGAGGAACAGACTAACACTGAAGCTTTCTTT.